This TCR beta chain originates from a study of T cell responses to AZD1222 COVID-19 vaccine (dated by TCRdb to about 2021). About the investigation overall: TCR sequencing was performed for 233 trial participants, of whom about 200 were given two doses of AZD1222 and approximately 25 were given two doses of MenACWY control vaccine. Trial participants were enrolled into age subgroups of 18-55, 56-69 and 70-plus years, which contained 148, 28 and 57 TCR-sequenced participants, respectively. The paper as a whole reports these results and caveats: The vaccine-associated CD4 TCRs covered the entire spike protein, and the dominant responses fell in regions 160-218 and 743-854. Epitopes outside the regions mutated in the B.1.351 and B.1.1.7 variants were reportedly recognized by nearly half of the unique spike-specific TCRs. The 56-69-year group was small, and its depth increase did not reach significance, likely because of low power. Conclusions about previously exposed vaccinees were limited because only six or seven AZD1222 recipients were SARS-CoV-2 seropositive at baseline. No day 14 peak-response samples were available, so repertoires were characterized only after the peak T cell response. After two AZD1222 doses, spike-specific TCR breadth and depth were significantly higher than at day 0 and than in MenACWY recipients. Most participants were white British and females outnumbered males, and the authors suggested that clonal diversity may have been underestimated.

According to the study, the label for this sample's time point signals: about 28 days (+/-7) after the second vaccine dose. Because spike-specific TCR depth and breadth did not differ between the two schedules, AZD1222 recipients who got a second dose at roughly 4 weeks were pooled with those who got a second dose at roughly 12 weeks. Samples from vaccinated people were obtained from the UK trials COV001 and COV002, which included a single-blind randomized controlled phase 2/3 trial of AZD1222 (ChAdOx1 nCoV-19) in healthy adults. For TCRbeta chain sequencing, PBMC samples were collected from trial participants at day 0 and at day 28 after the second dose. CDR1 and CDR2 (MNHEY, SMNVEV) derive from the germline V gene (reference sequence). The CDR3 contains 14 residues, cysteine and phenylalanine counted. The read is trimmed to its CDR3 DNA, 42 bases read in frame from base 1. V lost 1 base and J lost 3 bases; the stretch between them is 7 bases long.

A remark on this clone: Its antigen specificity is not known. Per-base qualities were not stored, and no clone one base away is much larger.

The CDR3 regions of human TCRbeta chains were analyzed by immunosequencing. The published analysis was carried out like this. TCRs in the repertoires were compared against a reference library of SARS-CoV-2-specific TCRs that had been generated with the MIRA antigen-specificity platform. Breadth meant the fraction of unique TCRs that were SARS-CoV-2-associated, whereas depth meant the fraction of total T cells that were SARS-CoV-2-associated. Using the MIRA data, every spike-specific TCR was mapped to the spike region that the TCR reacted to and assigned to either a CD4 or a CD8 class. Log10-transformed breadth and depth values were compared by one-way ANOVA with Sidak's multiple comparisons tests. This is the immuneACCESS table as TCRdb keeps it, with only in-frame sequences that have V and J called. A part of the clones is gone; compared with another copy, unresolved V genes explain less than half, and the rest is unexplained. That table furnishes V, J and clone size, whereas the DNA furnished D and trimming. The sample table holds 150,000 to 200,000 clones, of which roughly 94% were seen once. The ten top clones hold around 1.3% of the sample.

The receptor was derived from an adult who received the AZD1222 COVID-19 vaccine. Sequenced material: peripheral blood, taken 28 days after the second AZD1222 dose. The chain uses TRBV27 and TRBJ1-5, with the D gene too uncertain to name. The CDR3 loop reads CASSLLADNQPQHF. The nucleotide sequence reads TGTGCCAGCAGTTTATTGGCAGACAATCAGCCCCAGCATTTT.